Described below is a single T cell receptor (beta chain) sequence and its context. Its antigen remains unknown. This specimen belongs to a study of vaccination effects on CD4 cells after COVID-19. Study context: Two convalescent patients were sampled 16 days and one week before vaccination.

Assay: immunoSEQ multiplex PCR; the TCRdb copy retains only in-frame clones and omits some. The sample has 55,000 or so clones; around 76% are singletons. CDR1 is SGHNT, CDR2 YYREEE, per germline (reference sequence). V was pared by 4 bases and J by 5 bases, with 5 bases of the junction left unmatched. This CDR3 is built from 15 residues. Pools of viral peptides were used by the ViraFEST assay to expand antigen-specific CD4+ T cells ahead of sequencing. Culture lasted approximately 10 days before CD4+ T cell isolation. Infection with SARS-CoV-2 occurred in the person between March and December 2020, and PCR confirmed it.

The rearrangement uses TRBV5-4 and TRBJ2-1, with TRBD2 identical over 11 bases. This sequence was found in a human donor who had a prior SARS-CoV-2 infection. Specimen: CD4+ T cells from PBMCs cultured with HIV peptides, collected before COVID-19 vaccination. Documented subset: HIV-1 Nef peptide pool negative control/reference culture. CDR3 coding DNA: TGTGCCAGCAGCCCCGGGACTAGCGGCCACAATGAGCAGTTCTTC. This gives the protein CASSPGTSGHNEQFF.